The clone carrying this T cell receptor beta chain was found a few times. Its specificity is unknown. This entry comes from a study of cytomegalovirus exposure and HLA in healthy donors. General observations from the study: According to a later analysis, most TCR beta chains associated with CMV appeared HLA-restricted. Donor immune exposure was known only as CMV serostatus.

At collection, donors were nominally healthy, but unrecorded immune exposures were probable. Both 60 Vbeta primers and 13 Jbeta primers went into the PCR. Libraries were prepared by immunoSEQ multiplex PCR; TCRdb keeps only in-frame clonotypes and omits some of them. The sample records about 200,000 clones, roughly 12% being singletons. V lost 0 bases and J 1 base, leaving 12 bases between the germline ends. Germline assignment: CDR1 SGHVS and CDR2 FQNEAQ. This CDR3 comprises 16 residues. This TCR derives from a middle-aged man in good health and CMV-seropositive. J is TRBJ1-1 and V is TRBV7-8; TRBD1 is a possible D gene (5 bases). Specimen: PBMCs. The CDR3 DNA sequence: TGTGCCAGCAGCTTAGCGCTTAAGGGGTCGAACACTGAAGCTTTCTTT. Translating gives CASSLALKGSNTEAFF.